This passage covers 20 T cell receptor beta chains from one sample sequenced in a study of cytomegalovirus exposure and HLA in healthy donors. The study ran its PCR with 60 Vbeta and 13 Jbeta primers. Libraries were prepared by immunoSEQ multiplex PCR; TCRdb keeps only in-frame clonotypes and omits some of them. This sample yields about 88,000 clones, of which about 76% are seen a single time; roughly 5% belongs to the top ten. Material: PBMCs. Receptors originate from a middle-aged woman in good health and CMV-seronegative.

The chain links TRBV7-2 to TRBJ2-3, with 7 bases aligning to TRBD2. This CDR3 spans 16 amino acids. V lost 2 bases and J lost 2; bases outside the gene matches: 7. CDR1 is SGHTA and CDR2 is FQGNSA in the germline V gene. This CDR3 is CASSLTVAGVTDTQYF. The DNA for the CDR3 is TGTGCCAGCAGCTTAACTGTTGCGGGGGTCACAGATACGCAGTATTTT.

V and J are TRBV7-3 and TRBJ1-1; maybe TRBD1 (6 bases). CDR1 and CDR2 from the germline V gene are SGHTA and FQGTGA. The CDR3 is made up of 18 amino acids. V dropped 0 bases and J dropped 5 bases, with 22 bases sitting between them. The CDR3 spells CASSLTGTGRKDWTEAFF. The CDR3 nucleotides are TGTGCCAGCAGCTTAACAGGCACAGGGAGAAAGGACTGGACTGAAGCTTTCTTT.

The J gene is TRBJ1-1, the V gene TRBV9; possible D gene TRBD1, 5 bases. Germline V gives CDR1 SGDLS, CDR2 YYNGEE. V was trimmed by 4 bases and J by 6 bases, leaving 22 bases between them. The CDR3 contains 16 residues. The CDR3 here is CASSLRSTSGWAEAFF. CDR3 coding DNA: TGTGCCAGCAGCCTGCGATCAACATCAGGGTGGGCTGAAGCTTTCTTT.

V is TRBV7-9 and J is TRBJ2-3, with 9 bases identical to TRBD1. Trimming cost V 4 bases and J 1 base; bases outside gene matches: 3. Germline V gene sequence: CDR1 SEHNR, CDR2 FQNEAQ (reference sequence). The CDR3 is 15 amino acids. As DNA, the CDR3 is TGTGCCAGCAGCTCCCGGACAGGGGGCACAGATACGCAGTATTTT. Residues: CASSSRTGGTDTQYF.

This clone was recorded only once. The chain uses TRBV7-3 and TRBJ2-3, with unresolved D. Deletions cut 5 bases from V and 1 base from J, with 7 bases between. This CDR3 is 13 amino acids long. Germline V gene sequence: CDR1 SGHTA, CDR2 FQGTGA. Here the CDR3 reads CASSQGGTDTQYF. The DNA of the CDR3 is TGTGCCAGCAGCCAAGGAGGCACAGATACGCAGTATTTT.

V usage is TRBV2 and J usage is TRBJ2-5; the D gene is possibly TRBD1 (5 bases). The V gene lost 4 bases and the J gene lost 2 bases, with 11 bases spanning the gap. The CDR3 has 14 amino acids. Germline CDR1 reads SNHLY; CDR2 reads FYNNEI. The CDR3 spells CASSGQTKQETQYF. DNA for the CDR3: TGTGCCAGCAGTGGACAGACCAAACAAGAGACCCAGTACTTC.

The CDR3 sequence is CASSYGFGTGGTEAFF. As DNA, the CDR3 is TGTGCCAGCAGTTACGGATTTGGGACAGGGGGCACTGAAGCTTTCTTT. This chain joins TRBV6-5 and TRBJ1-1; 11 bases line up with TRBD1. The CDR3 length is 16 residues. The V gene's germline CDR1 is MNHEY and CDR2 SVGAGI. With V trimmed by 2 bases and J by 4 bases, 6 bases remained unmatched.

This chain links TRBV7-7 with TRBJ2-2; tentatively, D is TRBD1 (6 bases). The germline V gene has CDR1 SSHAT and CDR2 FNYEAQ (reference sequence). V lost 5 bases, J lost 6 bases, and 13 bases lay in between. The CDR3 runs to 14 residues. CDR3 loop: CASSPSQGPGELFF. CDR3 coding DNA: TGTGCCAGCAGCCCCTCACAGGGTCCCGGGGAGCTGTTTTTT.

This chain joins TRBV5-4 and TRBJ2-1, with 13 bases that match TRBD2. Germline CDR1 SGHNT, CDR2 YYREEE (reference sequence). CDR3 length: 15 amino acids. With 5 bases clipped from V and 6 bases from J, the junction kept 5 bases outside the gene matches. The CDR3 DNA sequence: TGTGCCAGCAGAACACTAGCGGGGGGGCTCAATGAGCAGTTCTTC. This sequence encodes CASRTLAGGLNEQFF.

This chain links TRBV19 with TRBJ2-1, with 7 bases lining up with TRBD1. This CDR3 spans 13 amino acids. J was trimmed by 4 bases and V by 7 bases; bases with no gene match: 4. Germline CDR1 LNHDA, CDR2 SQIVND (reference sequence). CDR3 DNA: TGTGCCAGTAACCCGACAGGGTACAATGAGCAGTTCTTC. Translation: CASNPTGYNEQFF.

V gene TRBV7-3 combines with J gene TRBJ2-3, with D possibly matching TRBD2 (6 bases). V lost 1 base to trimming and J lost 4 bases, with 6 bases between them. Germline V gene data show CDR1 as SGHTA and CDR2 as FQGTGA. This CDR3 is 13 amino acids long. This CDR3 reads CASSLRGADTQYF. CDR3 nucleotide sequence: TGTGCCAGCAGCTTAAGGGGGGCAGATACGCAGTATTTT.

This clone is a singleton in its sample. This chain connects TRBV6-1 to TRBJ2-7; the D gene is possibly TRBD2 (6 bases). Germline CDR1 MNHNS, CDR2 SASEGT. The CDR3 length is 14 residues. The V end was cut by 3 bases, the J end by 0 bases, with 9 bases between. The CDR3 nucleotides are TGTGCCAGCAGTGATGCGGGATCCTCCTACGAGCAGTACTTC. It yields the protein CASSDAGSSYEQYF.

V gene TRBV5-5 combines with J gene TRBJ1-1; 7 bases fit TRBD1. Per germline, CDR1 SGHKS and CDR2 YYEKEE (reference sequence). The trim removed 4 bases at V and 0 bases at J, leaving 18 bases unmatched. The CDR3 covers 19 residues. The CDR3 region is CASSQQGLRRGGMNTEAFF. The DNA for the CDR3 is TGTGCCAGCAGCCAACAGGGGTTACGCCGAGGGGGGATGAACACTGAAGCTTTCTTT.

The CDR3, as DNA: TGTGCCAGTCAGGCAGGGGGTTTCGATACGCAGTATTTT. This gives the protein CASQAGGFDTQYF. This chain connects TRBV19 to TRBJ2-3, with 7 bases lining up with TRBD1. The CDR3 extends over 13 amino acids. After removal of 8 bases from V and 6 bases from J, the junction contained 8 bases not matched to a gene. The germline V gene encodes CDR1 LNHDA and CDR2 SQIVND (reference sequence).

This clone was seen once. CDR3 nucleotides: TGTGCCAGCAGCGCAGCTGGAGGGGCCTCAGGGGCTTTCTTT. It encodes CASSAAGGASGAFF. The rearrangement links TRBV7-3 to TRBJ1-1, with TRBD1 as a possible D gene (5 bases). CDR1 is SGHTA, CDR2 FQGTGA, per germline. The CDR3 loop spans 14 amino acids. V was clipped by 5 bases and J by 11 bases, with 21 bases between them.

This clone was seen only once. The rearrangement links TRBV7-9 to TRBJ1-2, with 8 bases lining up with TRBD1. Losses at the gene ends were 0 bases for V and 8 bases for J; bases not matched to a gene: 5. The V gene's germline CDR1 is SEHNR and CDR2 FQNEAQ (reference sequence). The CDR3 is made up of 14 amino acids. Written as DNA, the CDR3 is TGTGCCAGCAGCTTAGCGGACAGGGTGGGAGGCTACACCTTC. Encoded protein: CASSLADRVGGYTF. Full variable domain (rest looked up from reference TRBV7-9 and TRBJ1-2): DTGVSQNPRHKITKRGQNVTFRCDPISEHNRLYWYRQTLGQGPEFLTYFQNEAQLEKSRLLSDRFSAERPKGSFSTLEIQRTEQGDSAMYLCASSLADRVGGYTFGSGTRLTVV.

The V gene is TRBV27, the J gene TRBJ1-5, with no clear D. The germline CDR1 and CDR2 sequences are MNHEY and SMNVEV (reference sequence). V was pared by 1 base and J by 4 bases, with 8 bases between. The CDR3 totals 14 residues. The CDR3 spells CASSLLSGNQPQHF. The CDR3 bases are TGTGCCAGCAGTTTATTGTCGGGGAATCAGCCCCAGCATTTT.

Written as DNA, the CDR3 is TGTGCCAGCAGCGCTGGAGACAGGGGATCCTACGAGCAGTACTTC. Encoded protein: CASSAGDRGSYEQYF. The genes are TRBV9 and TRBJ2-7; 8 nucleotides line up with TRBD1. The trim removed 3 bases at V and 1 base at J, leaving 6 bases unmatched. CDR3 length: 15 residues. Germline V gene sequence: CDR1 SGDLS, CDR2 YYNGEE.

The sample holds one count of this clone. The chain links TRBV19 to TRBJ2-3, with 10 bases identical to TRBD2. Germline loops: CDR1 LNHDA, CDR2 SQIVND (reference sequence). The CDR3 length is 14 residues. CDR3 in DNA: TGTAGTAGCGGGGGGATTTACAACACAGATACGCAGTATTTT. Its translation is CSSGGIYNTDTQYF.

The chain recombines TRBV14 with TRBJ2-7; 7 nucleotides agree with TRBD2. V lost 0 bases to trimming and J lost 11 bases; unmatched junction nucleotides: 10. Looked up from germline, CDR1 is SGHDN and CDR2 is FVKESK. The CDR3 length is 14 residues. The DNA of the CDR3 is TGTGCCAGCAGCCAAGATTTGGGGAGGGCTAAAAAGTACTTC. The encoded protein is CASSQDLGRAKKYF.